A selection of T cell receptor beta chains follows, all from one sample in a study of CDR3 diversity in severe acne. TCRdb passed the PCR reads through MiXCR, listing each CDR3 protein once. The table records 89,000 or so distinct CDR3 sequences, 45% to 55% of them present only once. The sequenced sample was blood. These receptor sequences come from a male donor in good health, serving as a control. Each CDR3 is given with its conserved first and last residue. The D gene is left open where the match is weak. Only part of the rows carry a size: once, few, many, or a class if the clone is expanded.

v_gene,d_gene,abundance,j_gene,CDR3nt,CDR3aa
TRBV7-9,-,many,TRBJ2-7,TGTGCCAGCACACGGCCACCGTTAACCTACGAGCAGTACTTC,CASTRPPLTYEQYF
TRBV29-1,TRBD1,-,TRBJ1-2,TGCAGCGTTGAGGGACAGGGCTATGGCTACACCTTC,CSVEGQGYGYTF
TRBV10-3,-,once,TRBJ2-1,-,CAISAGDAAMYLCATETRVNEQFF
TRBV24-1,-,-,TRBJ1-2,TGTGCCACCGAGGGGGGGGACGGAACTAACTATGGCTACACCTTC,CATEGGDGTNYGYTF
TRBV5-6,-,-,TRBJ2-3,TGTGCCAGCAGTCCAGTGGGGAGCACAGATACGCAGTATTTT,CASSPVGSTDTQYF
TRBV6-1,-,many,TRBJ1-3,TGTGCCAGCAGTGAAGCGCGAGCTCCCTCTGGAAACACCATATATTTT,CASSEARAPSGNTIYF
TRBV2,-,-,TRBJ2-6,TGTGCCAGCAGTCAGGACGTGTCTGGGGCCAACGTCCTGACTTTC,CASSQDVSGANVLTF
TRBV25-1,-,-,TRBJ1-1,TGTGCCAGCAGCCAAGATTTCCAGGGACGGGCTTTCTTT,CASSQDFQGRAFF
TRBV20-1,-,-,TRBJ1-2,TGCAGTCTTGATGGCTACACCTTC,CSLDGYTF
TRBV10-3,-,-,TRBJ2-2,TGTGCCATCAGTGAGTCGCCCAGGGCGGGTAACACCGGGGAGCTGTTTTTT,CAISESPRAGNTGELFF
TRBV7-9,-,few,TRBJ1-5,TGTGCCAGCAGTCCCGACGGGCATTCCAATCAGCCCCAGCATTTT,CASSPDGHSNQPQHF
TRBV9,-,-,TRBJ1-3,TGTGCCAGCAGCGCACATCAGGGGTCGGGAAACACCATACATTTT,CASSAHQGSGNTIHF
TRBV19,TRBD2,-,TRBJ2-5,TGTGCCAGTAGTATAGGGCTAGCGGGATGGGGGGAGACCCAGTACTTC,CASSIGLAGWGETQYF
TRBV5-1,-,many,TRBJ2-7,TGCGCCAGCAGCTTGGGGACAGTAAGCTCCTACGAGCAGTACTTC,CASSLGTVSSYEQYF
TRBV30,TRBD2,-,TRBJ2-5,TGTGCCTGGAGGCCGGGGGGGCAAGAGACCCAGTACTTC,CAWRPGGQETQYF
TRBV7-9,-,-,TRBJ2-7,TGTGCCAGCAGCTTATACTGGGGATACGAGCAGTACTTC,CASSLYWGYEQYF
TRBV13,-,-,TRBJ1-3,TGTGCCAGCAGCGAGCCGGGACAAGGAAACACCATATATTTT,CASSEPGQGNTIYF
TRBV7-9,-,once,TRBJ1-6,TGTGCCAGCAGCACCCGAGGACAGACGGGCGATAATTCACCCCTCCACTTT,CASSTRGQTGDNSPLHF
TRBV15,TRBD1,-,TRBJ1-2,TGTGCCACCAGCAGCCCCGGGGACAGAAACTATGGCTACACCTTC,CATSSPGDRNYGYTF
TRBV28,TRBD1,-,TRBJ2-1,TGTGCCAGCAGTTTTGGGGGACAGCTTAATGAGCAGTTCTTC,CASSFGGQLNEQFF
TRBV20-1,TRBD1,-,TRBJ2-5,TGCAGTGCTAGGGGGACAGGGACCGGAGAGACCCAGTACTTC,CSARGTGTGETQYF
TRBV18,-,few,TRBJ1-5,TGTGCCAGCTCCTATCAGACGGGCTTGGAGCCCCAGCATTTT,CASSYQTGLEPQHF
TRBV25-1,-,-,TRBJ1-2,TGTGCAGGGGTTAACTATGGCTACACCTTC,CAGVNYGYTF
TRBV25-1,TRBD1,-,TRBJ1-1,TGTGCCAGCAGCTCGACAGGGGGAAGGACTGAAGCTTTCTTT,CASSSTGGRTEAFF
TRBV9,-,-,TRBJ2-7,TGTGCCAGCAGCGTAGGAGAGAACGAGCAGTACTTC,CASSVGENEQYF
TRBV2,-,-,TRBJ1-3,TGTGCCAGCAGTCCTTCCCGAGAGGGAAACACCATATATTTT,CASSPSREGNTIYF
TRBV11-1,-,many,TRBJ2-2,TGTGCCAGCAGCTTGGTCTCCTCTCTAAACACCGGGGAGCTGTTTTTT,CASSLVSSLNTGELFF
TRBV19,TRBD2,-,TRBJ2-5,TGTGCCAGTAGCATTAGGACTAGCGGGACACAAGAGACCCAGTACTTC,CASSIRTSGTQETQYF
TRBV20-1,-,-,TRBJ1-6,TGCAGTGCTAGAGATTTGGCTGGTAATAATTCACCCCTCCACTTT,CSARDLAGNNSPLHF
TRBV11-2,-,many,TRBJ2-5,TGTGCCAGCAGCTTAGAAGGGCAAGAGACCCAGTACTTC,CASSLEGQETQYF
TRBV29-1,-,few,TRBJ1-2,TGCAGCGTTGAAGGTACAGGTCTTTATGGCTACACCTTC,CSVEGTGLYGYTF
TRBV25-1,TRBD2,few,TRBJ2-5,TGTGCCAGCAGTGAATTTGGGGGGGGTCAAGAGACCCAGTACTTC,CASSEFGGGQETQYF
TRBV25-1,-,medium-sized,TRBJ1-2,TGTGCCAGCATGGGGGGTTCTTTCTATGGCTACACCTTC,CASMGGSFYGYTF
TRBV19,-,-,TRBJ2-3,TGTGCCAGTAAATCCCTAGCAGAGAGGGATACGCAGTATTTT,CASKSLAERDTQYF
TRBV6-6,TRBD2,-,TRBJ2-5,TGTGCCAGCAGCCAACCGGGGGGGGGGGTCCTGGAGACCCAGTACTTC,CASSQPGGGVLETQYF
TRBV9,-,many,TRBJ2-7,TGTGCCAGCAGCGTAGGTGTCCAGTCTTACGAGCAGTACTTC,CASSVGVQSYEQYF
TRBV2,-,few,TRBJ1-1,TGTGCCAGCAAATTCCAACGGGACGGAGAAGCTTTCTTT,CASKFQRDGEAFF
TRBV11-2,-,few,TRBJ1-1,TGTGCCAGCAGCTTAGCGGCGGGAGACACTGAAGCTTTCTTT,CASSLAAGDTEAFF
TRBV9,-,once,TRBJ1-5,TGTGCCAGCAGCGCCGGTAGGGCTCCGCACCAGGATTTT,CASSAGRAPHQDF
TRBV12-3/TRBV12-4,TRBD1,-,TRBJ1-2,TGTGCCAGCAGTTTAGATAGTACAGGGGGCGGTCCTGGCTACACCTTC,CASSLDSTGGGPGYTF
TRBV9,-,many,TRBJ2-2,TGTGCCAGCAGCGTAGGGGGTTCCGGGGAGCTGTTTTTT,CASSVGGSGELFF
TRBV7-9,-,-,TRBJ1-6,TGTGCCAGCAGGTCCGCAGTGGGGAGCTCCTATAATTCACCCCTCCACTTT,CASRSAVGSSYNSPLHF
TRBV12-3/TRBV12-4,-,-,TRBJ1-1,TGTGCCAGCAGCTCGACAGCGAACGGTGAAGCTTTCTTT,CASSSTANGEAFF
TRBV7-7,TRBD1,-,TRBJ1-3,TGTGCTAGCAGCTTTAACCCTGACAGGGGGGTTGTGGACACCATATATTTT,CASSFNPDRGVVDTIYF
TRBV7-9,-,-,TRBJ1-1,TGTGCCAGCAGCTTAGCTAACGAAGCTTTCTTT,CASSLANEAFF
TRBV7-9,TRBD1,many,TRBJ1-5,TGTGCCAGCAGCCCGGGACAGGGTAAGAGTCAGCCCCAGCATTTT,CASSPGQGKSQPQHF
TRBV20-1,-,-,TRBJ2-3,TGCAGTGCTAGCCCCACAGATACGCGGTATTTT,CSASPTDTRYF
TRBV7-9,TRBD2,-,TRBJ2-7,TGTGCCAGCACCGATTGGCTAGCGGGAGACGAGCAGTACTTC,CASTDWLAGDEQYF
TRBV7-2,-,many,TRBJ1-1,TGTGCCACCGTTCCGGGACAGAACACTGAAGCTTTCTTT,CATVPGQNTEAFF